The clone carrying this TCR beta chain was counted at least ten times. Antigen unknown. CDR1 is SGHTA, CDR2 FQGNSA, per germline. This CDR3 spans 14 amino acids. Losses at the gene ends were 4 bases for V and 5 bases for J; bases not matched to a gene: 5. The investigators amplified TCR beta CDR3 regions from RNA transcripts. The HTBI primer set was used in a first-round RT-PCR of the TCR CDR3. TCRdb processed the multiplex PCR reads anew with MiXCR; each CDR3 protein has one entry. The table shows approximately 270,000 distinct CDR3 sequences, with 13% to 15% occurring only once. The data are from a study of T cells in Graves' hyperthyroidism and ophthalmopathy. Study-wide results and limits: Ophthalmopathy, as predicted by the model, came a median about seven months after the prediction.

Uncontrolled infection, other autoimmune disease, pregnancy or lactation disqualified patients from enrolment. First hyperthyroidism diagnosis is when the blood sample was obtained, before any ophthalmopathy symptoms. The authors took PBMCs from 10 ml fresh peripheral blood. The clonotype originates from a woman aged 40 to 55 with Graves' hyperthyroidism that later progressed to Graves' ophthalmopathy. Sequenced sample: blood. The V and J genes are TRBV7-2 and TRBJ2-5, with 9 bases fitting TRBD1. The chain's CDR3 is CASSSGQGWETQYF. The CDR3 DNA is TGTGCCAGCAGCTCCGGACAGGGGTGGGAGACCCAGTACTTC.